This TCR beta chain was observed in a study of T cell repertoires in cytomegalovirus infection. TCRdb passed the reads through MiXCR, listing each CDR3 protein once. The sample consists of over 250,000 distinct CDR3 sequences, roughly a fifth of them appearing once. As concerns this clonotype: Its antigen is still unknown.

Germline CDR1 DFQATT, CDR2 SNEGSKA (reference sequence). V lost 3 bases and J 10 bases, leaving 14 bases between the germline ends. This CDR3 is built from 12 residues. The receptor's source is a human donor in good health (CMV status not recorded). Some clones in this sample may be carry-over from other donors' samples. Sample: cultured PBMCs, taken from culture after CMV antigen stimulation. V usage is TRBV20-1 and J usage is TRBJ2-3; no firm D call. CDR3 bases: TGCAGTGCTAGTTGGGCCTCTGAGCCGCAGTATTTT. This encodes CSASWASEPQYF.